This TCR beta chain was observed in a study of blood T cell repertoires in COVID-19 (dated by TCRdb to about 2020). About the investigation overall: The collaborator samples originated in the United States, Italy and Spain and spanned the acute and convalescent phases of COVID-19. The material from the prospective study consisted of cDNA or gDNA derived from T cells, B-cell-depleted T cells, or PBMCs. Deeply sampled blood TCRbeta repertoires from subjects exposed to, actively infected with, or recovered from COVID-19 were included in the dataset. The repertoires were released in a freely available public database intended as a resource for research on the immune response to SARS-CoV-2. The samples were drawn from two sources: the first 160 participants of the ongoing ImmuneRACE study, and 950 to 1,500 subjects contributed by 6 global collaborators. The sample metadata nearly always contained a de-identified subject ID, COVID-19 status, age in years and sex. HLA class I and class II types, where available, came from metadata supplied by the sample provider rather than from assay-based typing.

Overall study outcomes, separate from this receptor: The amount of clinical and demographic metadata varied by source and participant and was provided uncurated.

Regarding this clone: Its target antigen remains unknown. Per-nucleotide qualities are absent, and no much larger clonotype sits a single base away.

The immunoSEQ Assay, a bias-controlled multiplex PCR, was used to amplify TCRbeta CDR3 regions from genomic DNA. In the authors' own workflow: Nucleated cell counts per sample were estimated from amplification of reference gene primers within the assay. Sequence reads were collapsed and filtered to measure the absolute abundance of every unique TCRbeta CDR3 rearrangement. For each sample, productive Simpson clonality was calculated by taking the square root of Simpson's diversity index across productive rearrangements. Held by TCRdb, this immuneACCESS table contains in-frame sequences only and omits some clones. Under half of the omission traces to an unresolved V gene where checked; the cause of the rest is unknown. Clone size and V and J calls were adopted from that table, with D and trimming inferred from the DNA. Across this sample there are approximately 270,000 clones, with almost 90% seen only once. Around 1.4% of the sample goes to the ten largest clones.

Trimmed from V: 6 bases; trimmed from J: 5 bases; junction bases lacking a gene match: 8. Sequences SNHLY (CDR1) and FYNNEI (CDR2) are obtained from the germline V gene. The CDR3, from cysteine to phenylalanine, totals 14 residues. Here the CDR3 DNA is all that survives: 42 bases in frame from base 1. Each collaborating institution followed its own protocols to collect whole blood in K2EDTA tubes. For TCRbeta analysis, collaborators shipped samples in one of three forms: frozen whole blood, isolated PBMCs, or DNA extracted from either of those sample types. The sequenced sample consisted of peripheral blood. The TCR comes from an elderly man with acute or convalescent COVID-19. The V and J genes are TRBV2 and TRBJ2-7; 9 central bases correspond to TRBD2. The DNA reads as follows: TGTGCCAGCAGCCAACTAGCGGGTGTCGACGAGCAGTACTTC. This sequence encodes CASSQLAGVDEQYF.